Sequencing of this T cell receptor beta chain was carried out in a study of cytomegalovirus exposure and HLA in healthy donors. A multiplex PCR was run with 60 Vbeta primers and 13 Jbeta primers. This table comes from immunoSEQ multiplex PCR, and its TCRdb copy is limited to in-frame clones, with some not included. The sample yields about 190,000 clones, about four fifths seen once. This CDR3 region has 14 residues. CDR1 and CDR2 (germline): LNHDA, SQIVND (reference sequence). Trimming removed 3 bases from V and 1 base from J, with 9 bases in between. Sample: PBMCs. The rearrangement links TRBV19 to TRBJ1-1; maybe TRBD1 (6 bases). The origin of this receptor is a woman in her 30s in good health and CMV-seropositive. The CDR3 bases are TGTGCCAGTAGTATGGTGGGACAGAACACTGAAGCTTTCTTT. Protein product: CASSMVGQNTEAFF.